These T cell receptor beta chains were read from a single sample in a study of CD8+ T cells in alopecia areata. This table comes from immunoSEQ multiplex PCR, and its TCRdb copy is limited to in-frame clones, with some not included. The sample has 100,000 to 120,000 clones, around 59% seen once. Sequenced sample: CD8+ T cells sorted from blood. These receptors came from a human donor in good health. The CDR3 runs from the conserved cysteine through the conserved F or W. Each record gives: V gene, D gene, J gene, CDR3 length, clone size, CDR3 protein, CDR3 DNA. The D gene is left open where the match is weak. Size values are once, few and many counts, or a class for expanded clones, and some rows have none.

V: TRBV7-2; D: TRBD1; J: TRBJ2-1; length: 13; size: .; CDR3: CAGGQGTGDEQFF; DNA: TGTGCCGGAGGACAGGGAACAGGGGATGAGCAGTTCTTC
V: TRBV5-1; D: .; J: TRBJ2-1; length: 16; size: .; CDR3: CASSFSLMGTGREQFF; DNA: TGCGCCAGCAGCTTCTCTTTGATGGGGACTGGGCGTGAGCAGTTCTTC
V: TRBV2; D: .; J: TRBJ1-6; length: 14; size: .; CDR3: CASSSGTGNSPLHF; DNA: TGTGCCAGCAGCTCAGGGACTGGGAATTCACCCCTCCACTTT
V: TRBV7-2; D: TRBD2; J: TRBJ2-1; length: 17; size: .; CDR3: CASSSGTSGGNYNEQFF; DNA: TGTGCCAGCAGCTCAGGGACTAGCGGGGGGAATTACAATGAGCAGTTCTTC
V: TRBV11-2; D: .; J: TRBJ2-1; length: 16; size: .; CDR3: CASSLGDSSDYNEQFF; DNA: TGTGCCAGCAGCTTAGGCGACAGTTCCGATTACAATGAGCAGTTCTTC
V: TRBV29-1; D: .; J: TRBJ1-1; length: 11; size: few; CDR3: CSVETPAEAFF; DNA: TGCAGCGTGGAGACCCCGGCTGAAGCTTTCTTT
V: TRBV25-1; D: TRBD1; J: TRBJ1-1; length: 14; size: .; CDR3: CASSGQGVYTEAFF; DNA: TGTGCCAGCAGTGGACAGGGGGTGTACACTGAAGCTTTCTTT
V: TRBV27; D: .; J: TRBJ2-3; length: 14; size: .; CDR3: CASSPKTVTDTQYF; DNA: TGTGCCAGCAGTCCCAAGACAGTAACAGATACGCAGTATTTT
V: TRBV29-1; D: .; J: TRBJ1-1; length: 12; size: .; CDR3: CSVSSRYTEAFF; DNA: TGCAGCGTGTCTAGTCGATACACTGAAGCTTTCTTT
V: TRBV7-9; D: .; J: TRBJ2-5; length: 13; size: .; CDR3: CASSLPSRETQYF; DNA: TGTGCCAGCAGCCTCCCATCAAGAGAGACCCAGTACTTC
V: TRBV27; D: .; J: TRBJ1-6; length: 16; size: .; CDR3: CASSPMHDSYNSPLHF; DNA: TGTGCCAGCAGCCCCATGCATGACTCCTATAATTCACCCCTCCACTTT
V: TRBV4-3; D: .; J: TRBJ2-1; length: 13; size: few; CDR3: CASSQDLPGLVFF; DNA: TGCGCCAGCAGCCAAGATTTACCAGGCCTGGTGTTCTTC
V: TRBV9; D: .; J: TRBJ1-2; length: 12; size: .; CDR3: CASSVGNYGYTF; DNA: TGTGCCAGCAGCGTAGGGAACTATGGCTACACCTTC
V: TRBV5-4; D: .; J: TRBJ2-3; length: 13; size: .; CDR3: CAGRAVGADTQYF; DNA: TGTGCCGGAAGGGCGGTAGGGGCAGATACGCAGTATTTT
V: TRBV29-1; D: .; J: TRBJ2-3; length: 14; size: .; CDR3: CSVSSGIGTDTQYF; DNA: TGCAGCGTCAGCTCGGGGATCGGCACAGATACGCAGTATTTT
V: TRBV6-5; D: .; J: TRBJ2-5; length: 13; size: .; CDR3: CASSYNLGETQYF; DNA: TGTGCCAGCAGTTACAACCTGGGGGAGACCCAGTACTTC
V: TRBV9; D: .; J: TRBJ1-1; length: 16; size: .; CDR3: CASSAEPGPVNTEAFF; DNA: TGTGCCAGCAGCGCCGAACCGGGACCTGTGAACACTGAAGCTTTCTTT
V: TRBV28; D: .; J: TRBJ1-1; length: 15; size: .; CDR3: CASRLWGEWNTEAFF; DNA: TGTGCCAGCAGATTATGGGGGGAGTGGAACACTGAAGCTTTCTTT
V: TRBV5-1; D: TRBD1; J: TRBJ1-6; length: 13; size: .; CDR3: CASGPGQGSPLHF; DNA: TGCGCCAGCGGACCGGGACAGGGCTCACCCCTCCACTTT
V: TRBV7-9; D: .; J: TRBJ1-4; length: 16; size: .; CDR3: CASSSTLGPGREKLFF; DNA: TGTGCCAGCAGTTCTACCCTTGGACCAGGCCGGGAAAAACTGTTTTTT
V: TRBV19; D: .; J: TRBJ1-2; length: 12; size: .; CDR3: CASSASGYGYTF; DNA: TGTGCCAGTAGTGCATCAGGTTATGGCTACACCTTC
V: TRBV28; D: .; J: TRBJ2-5; length: 13; size: .; CDR3: CASTPQVQETQYF; DNA: TGTGCCAGCACCCCGCAGGTCCAAGAGACCCAGTACTTC
V: TRBV19; D: .; J: TRBJ1-5; length: 15; size: .; CDR3: CASSIAVGLNQPQHF; DNA: TGTGCCAGTAGTATAGCCGTGGGGCTCAATCAGCCCCAGCATTTT
V: TRBV6-5; D: .; J: TRBJ2-2; length: 15; size: .; CDR3: CASSYQGPESGELFF; DNA: TGTGCCAGCAGTTACCAGGGGCCCGAGTCCGGGGAGCTGTTTTTT
V: TRBV7-9; D: .; J: TRBJ2-1; length: 16; size: medium-sized; CDR3: CASSTHTRVSYNEQFF; DNA: TGTGCCAGCAGCACTCATACTCGCGTATCCTACAATGAGCAGTTCTTC
V: TRBV4-2; D: TRBD2; J: TRBJ2-5; length: 17; size: .; CDR3: CASSQGTSGGDKRTQYF; DNA: TGTGCCAGCAGCCAAGGGACTAGCGGGGGAGATAAGAGAACCCAGTACTTC
V: TRBV4-1; D: TRBD1; J: TRBJ2-6; length: 19; size: once; CDR3: CASIPVPGQGGSGANVLTF; DNA: TGCGCCAGCATCCCCGTACCGGGACAGGGGGGCTCTGGGGCCAACGTCCTGACTTTC
V: TRBV21-1; D: .; J: TRBJ2-5; length: 15; size: .; CDR3: CASSTQGKGEETQYF; DNA: TGTGCCAGCAGCACCCAAGGGAAAGGAGAAGAGACCCAGTACTTC
V: TRBV27; D: .; J: TRBJ2-2; length: 15; size: few; CDR3: CASSHDRPNTGELFF; DNA: TGTGCCAGCAGTCACGACAGGCCGAACACCGGGGAGCTGTTTTTT
V: TRBV15; D: .; J: TRBJ2-3; length: 12; size: once; CDR3: CATSRWADTQYF; DNA: TGTGCCACCAGCCGCTGGGCAGATACGCAGTATTTT
V: TRBV2; D: .; J: TRBJ1-1; length: 13; size: .; CDR3: CASTGQMNTEAFF; DNA: TGTGCCAGCACCGGACAGATGAACACTGAAGCTTTCTTT
V: TRBV7-9; D: .; J: TRBJ2-5; length: 17; size: few; CDR3: CASSARQPRVRQETQYF; DNA: TGTGCCAGCAGCGCCCGTCAGCCACGGGTTCGACAAGAGACCCAGTACTTC
V: TRBV19; D: .; J: TRBJ2-7; length: 13; size: .; CDR3: CASSAGTSYEQYF; DNA: TGTGCCAGTAGTGCGGGGACCTCCTACGAGCAGTACTTC
V: TRBV23-1; D: .; J: TRBJ1-5; length: 16; size: .; CDR3: CASSQDYRVSNQPQHF; DNA: TGCGCCAGCAGTCAAGATTATCGAGTTAGCAATCAGCCCCAGCATTTT
V: TRBV30; D: .; J: TRBJ1-2; length: 16; size: .; CDR3: CAWSGWQDNSNYGYTF; DNA: TGTGCCTGGAGTGGGTGGCAGGACAACTCTAACTATGGCTACACCTTC
V: TRBV19; D: .; J: TRBJ2-2; length: 13; size: .; CDR3: CASSIGGAGELFF; DNA: TGTGCCAGTAGTATAGGAGGGGCCGGGGAGCTGTTTTTT
V: TRBV5-1; D: TRBD1; J: TRBJ2-1; length: 15; size: .; CDR3: CASIQDRGTYNEQFF; DNA: TGCGCCAGCATACAGGACAGGGGGACCTACAATGAGCAGTTCTTC
V: TRBV2; D: TRBD1; J: TRBJ2-7; length: 10; size: .; CDR3: CASSGGEQYF; DNA: TGTGCCAGTTCAGGGGGCGAGCAGTACTTC
V: TRBV27; D: .; J: TRBJ2-3; length: 12; size: few; CDR3: CASSEGPDTQYF; DNA: TGTGCCAGCAGCGAAGGGCCAGATACGCAGTATTTT
V: TRBV7-8; D: .; J: TRBJ2-7; length: 13; size: few; CDR3: CASSSSGADEQYF; DNA: TGTGCCAGCAGCTCGTCAGGTGCCGACGAGCAGTACTTC
V: TRBV14; D: .; J: TRBJ2-7; length: 12; size: .; CDR3: CASSLPRGEQYF; DNA: TGTGCCAGCAGCCTCCCCCGGGGAGAGCAGTACTTC
V: TRBV7-9; D: .; J: TRBJ2-4; length: 15; size: few; CDR3: CASSLDGSGKNIQYF; DNA: TGTGCCAGCAGCTTAGACGGGTCAGGGAAAAACATTCAGTACTTC
V: TRBV6-5; D: TRBD2; J: TRBJ2-1; length: 15; size: .; CDR3: CASSATSGPGDEQFF; DNA: TGTGCCAGCAGTGCGACTAGCGGCCCTGGGGATGAGCAGTTCTTC
V: TRBV4-1; D: .; J: TRBJ2-7; length: 18; size: .; CDR3: CASSQDTPGSGSRYEQYF; DNA: TGCGCCAGCAGCCAAGATACCCCTGGGTCAGGCTCCCGCTACGAGCAGTACTTC
V: TRBV29-1; D: .; J: TRBJ2-3; length: 13; size: .; CDR3: CSVDVDGTDTQYF; DNA: TGCAGCGTTGATGTCGATGGGACAGATACGCAGTATTTT
V: TRBV28; D: .; J: TRBJ2-2; length: 15; size: .; CDR3: CASSLCGACTGELFF; DNA: TGTGCCAGCAGTTTATGCGGGGCTTGTACCGGGGAGCTGTTTTTT
V: TRBV28; D: .; J: TRBJ2-2; length: 15; size: once; CDR3: CASSLGASETGELFF; DNA: TGTGCCAGCAGTTTAGGGGCTAGCGAGACCGGGGAGCTGTTTTTT
V: TRBV6-4; D: .; J: TRBJ2-3; length: 15; size: .; CDR3: CASSEGGGGTDTQYF; DNA: TGTGCCAGCAGTGAAGGAGGCGGGGGCACAGATACGCAGTATTTT
V: TRBV5-6; D: TRBD1; J: TRBJ2-5; length: 14; size: .; CDR3: CASSLGTGGETQYF; DNA: TGTGCCAGCAGCCTCGGGACAGGGGGGGAGACCCAGTACTTC
V: TRBV5-6; D: TRBD1; J: TRBJ2-7; length: 14; size: few; CDR3: CASSQTGSAYEQYF; DNA: TGTGCCAGCAGTCAGACAGGGAGCGCCTACGAGCAGTACTTC
V: TRBV6-6; D: .; J: TRBJ1-5; length: 14; size: .; CDR3: CASSWDMGYQPQHF; DNA: TGTGCCAGCAGTTGGGACATGGGGTATCAGCCCCAGCATTTT
V: TRBV13; D: .; J: TRBJ2-5; length: 17; size: .; CDR3: CASSFTPMGRSQETQYF; DNA: TGTGCCAGCAGCTTCACACCGATGGGGCGGTCCCAAGAGACCCAGTACTTC
V: TRBV29-1; D: .; J: TRBJ1-2; length: 15; size: .; CDR3: CSVQRIIQGKSGYTF; DNA: TGCAGCGTCCAGCGGATAATACAGGGAAAGAGTGGCTACACCTTC
V: TRBV19; D: .; J: TRBJ1-1; length: 14; size: .; CDR3: CASSIDRGATEAFF; DNA: TGTGCCAGTAGTATAGATCGGGGAGCCACAGAAGCTTTCTTT
V: TRBV27; D: .; J: TRBJ2-7; length: 12; size: .; CDR3: CASSPNLHEQYF; DNA: TGTGCCAGCAGTCCGAATCTCCACGAGCAGTACTTC